The 32 T cell receptor beta chains below come from one sample, sequenced in a study of T cells in Graves' hyperthyroidism and ophthalmopathy. It was RNA transcripts that yielded the amplified TCR beta CDR3 regions. The primer set for the first-round RT-PCR of the TCR CDR3 was HTBI. TCRdb re-derived calls from the multiplex PCR reads in MiXCR, one entry per CDR3 protein. The sample lists about half a million distinct CDR3 sequences; about 20% were seen once. Sequenced: blood. All receptors derive from a middle-aged man with Graves' ophthalmopathy.

This clonotype was recorded many times. The genes are TRBV15 and TRBJ1-2; TRBD1 aligns across 7 bases. In germline, CDR1 is LNHNV, CDR2 YYDKDF (reference sequence). CDR3 size: 16 residues. The V and J ends lost 4 bases and 4 bases, in that order; junction bases with no gene match: 12. DNA for the CDR3: TGTGCCACCAGCAACGAATTACAGGGGACTGCCTATGGCTACACCTTC. Its protein is CATSNELQGTAYGYTF.

This clonotype was counted a few times. V gene TRBV6-1 combines with J gene TRBJ2-5, with D possibly TRBD2 on 5 matching bases. Between the trimmed V and J ends, which lost 3 bases and 2 bases, there was a span of 10 bases. The germline V gene has CDR1 MNHNS and CDR2 SASEGT. The CDR3 sequence is 14 residues long. In DNA, the CDR3 is TGTGCCAGCAGTGACATCCAGCGGCAAGAGACCCAGTACTTC. It is translated as CASSDIQRQETQYF.

V and J are TRBV29-1 and TRBJ1-3; D ambiguous. V lost 6 bases and J lost 3, with 6 bases in between. The CDR3 runs 11 residues. The germline CDR1 and CDR2 sequences are SQVTM and ANQGSEA. In DNA form, the CDR3 reads TGCAGCGTGGGAGGTGGAAACACCATATATTTT. Residues: CSVGGGNTIYF.

DNA of the CDR3: TGTGCCAGCAGTTACACCCTCCCCCGACAGAACCGAAATCAGCCCCAGCATTTT. Encoded protein: CASSYTLPRQNRNQPQHF. This chain connects TRBV6-2 or TRBV6-3 to TRBJ1-5; D may be TRBD1 (5 bases). Per the germline V gene, CDR1 is MNHEY and CDR2 is SVGEGT. Trimming took off 2 bases at V and 4 bases at J, with 21 bases between the two ends. This CDR3 has 18 amino acids.

This clonotype was seen more than once but under ten times. This chain uses TRBV2 with TRBJ2-5; tentatively, D is TRBD1 (6 bases). The germline gives CDR1 SNHLY, CDR2 FYNNEI. Trimming stripped 1 base from V and 12 bases from J, with 12 bases between. The CDR3 extends over 12 amino acids. The chain's CDR3 is CASSEVQGREYF. CDR3 sequence (DNA): TGTGCCAGCAGTGAAGTTCAGGGGCGGGAGTACTTC.

The table lists this clonotype with many counts. This chain links TRBV11-2 with TRBJ2-3; D may be TRBD1 or TRBD2 (6 bases each). The CDR3 spans 15 residues. Trimming took off 6 bases at V and 6 bases at J, with 19 bases between the two ends. Germline V lookup: CDR1 SGHAT, CDR2 FQNNGV. The CDR3 DNA reads TGTGCCAGCAGTATTTCGGGGGCCCGGTCGGATACGCAGTATTTT. Translating gives CASSISGARSDTQYF.

This clonotype has a count of ten or more. The chain is built from TRBV18 and TRBJ2-3; 10 positions match TRBD2. CDR3 length: 16 amino acids. Germline V gene data show CDR1 as KGHSH and CDR2 as LQKENI. After removal of 2 bases from V and 3 bases from J, the junction contained 5 bases not matched to a gene. The CDR3 region has the DNA TGTGCCAGCTCACCAAACGGACTAGCGGAGACAGATACGCAGTATTTT. Translation: CASSPNGLAETDTQYF.

The chain has TRBV5-1 and TRBJ2-4; 10 bases agree with TRBD2. Germline trimming cut 4 bases from V and 2 bases from J; bases unmatched to any gene: 6. The CDR3 spans 16 residues. Germline CDR1 and CDR2: SGHRS and YFSETQ. CDR3 loop: CASSVSGGASKNIQYF. The CDR3 DNA sequence: TGCGCCAGCAGCGTAAGCGGGGGGGCGTCCAAAAACATTCAGTACTTC.

This clonotype turned up a few times. The CDR3 region has the DNA TGTGCCAGCAGCTTTTTCAGGGGGATGAACACTGAAGCTTTCTTT. Translating gives CASSFFRGMNTEAFF. The chain couples TRBV14 to TRBJ1-1, with 7 nucleotides matching TRBD1. Germline CDR1 is SGHDN and CDR2 is FVKESK. V trimming: 5 bases; J trimming: 0 bases; junction bases outside the gene matches: 6. The CDR3 is 15 amino acids.

This clonotype was seen many times. V and J are TRBV6-1 and TRBJ1-5; D uncertain. CDR3 length equals 15 residues. Per germline, CDR1 MNHNS and CDR2 SASEGT. V dropped 6 bases and J dropped 2 bases, with 14 bases sitting between them. The CDR3, as DNA: TGTGCCAGCAGCAGAAGCTGGCAGGGCAATCAGCCCCAGCATTTT. Translated, it gives CASSRSWQGNQPQHF.

In its sample, this clonotype was seen a few times. The V and J genes are TRBV7-3 and TRBJ2-2; D gene unclear. The germline V gene encodes CDR1 SGHTA and CDR2 FQGTGA. V was cut by 0 bases and J by 4 bases, with 9 bases left in between. The CDR3 spans 15 residues. CDR3 sequence (DNA): TGTGCCAGCAGCTTAACACGGATCCGCACCGGGGAGCTGTTTTTT. Encoded protein: CASSLTRIRTGELFF.

The rearrangement joins TRBV5-1 to TRBJ2-7, with TRBD1 matching 10 bases. With 2 bases clipped from V and 2 bases from J, the junction kept 4 bases outside the gene matches. CDR3 length: 15 amino acids. Germline CDR1 reads SGHRS; CDR2 reads YFSETQ. The DNA for the CDR3 is TGCGCCAGCAGCTTTGGTGGGACAGGGGCCTACGAGCAGTACTTC. As protein: CASSFGGTGAYEQYF.

The chain joins TRBV18 to TRBJ2-2; D call uncertain. V gave up 0 bases and J gave up 5 bases, with 10 bases separating them. This CDR3 contains 15 residues. The V gene's germline CDR1 is KGHSH and CDR2 LQKENI. The CDR3 DNA reads as TGTGCCAGCTCACCACCTCATGGGGAAACCGGGGAGCTGTTTTTT. Protein sequence: CASSPPHGETGELFF.

The chain employs TRBV20-1 and TRBJ1-1; 7 nucleotides line up with TRBD1. Germline V gene lookup returns CDR1 DFQATT and CDR2 SNEGSKA (reference sequence). Unmatched junction bases numbered 10, after V lost 5 bases and J lost 4 bases. The length of the CDR3 is 14 residues. The CDR3 sequence: CSASPGGSITEAFF. Written as DNA, the CDR3 is TGCAGTGCTTCCCCAGGGGGTTCGATCACTGAAGCTTTCTTT.

Many counts were recorded for this clonotype. The CDR3 region is CASSLQAGDADTQYF. CDR3 nucleotides: TGCGCCAGCAGCTTGCAGGCAGGGGATGCAGATACGCAGTATTTT. V gene TRBV5-1 combines with J gene TRBJ2-3; D may be TRBD1 (6 bases). The germline CDR1 and CDR2 sequences are SGHRS and YFSETQ. The length of the CDR3 is 15 residues. V was clipped by 1 base and J by 4 bases, with 13 bases between them.

Details on this clonotype: A much larger clone differs by one base, so this may be a read error. V gene TRBV12-3 or TRBV12-4 combines with J gene TRBJ2-2; 9 nucleotides line up with TRBD2. CDR3 size: 18 residues. The J segment lost 7 bases and the V segment lost 2 bases, leaving 14 bases of the junction unmatched. The CDR3 DNA reads TGTGCCAGCAGTTTATACGCTCGCGGGAGGGCGAGCGACGGGGAGCTGTTTTTT. Translated, it gives CASSLYARGRASDGELFF.

This sequence joins TRBV18 and TRBJ2-1; D gene unclear. Per germline, CDR1 KGHSH and CDR2 LQKENI. The CDR3 has 14 residues. The V gene lost 1 base and the J gene lost 5 bases, with 9 bases spanning the gap. The CDR3 bases are TGTGCCAGCTCACCACGTGCCACCAACAATGAGCAGTTCTTC. Residues: CASSPRATNNEQFF.

This chain links TRBV3-1 with TRBJ1-6; weak D call: TRBD1 (5 bases). The V gene's germline CDR1 is LGHDT and CDR2 YNNKEL (reference sequence). V lost 0 bases to trimming and J lost 8 bases, with 11 bases between them. This CDR3 is 15 amino acids long. CDR3 residues: CASSQDLQGDSPLHF. The CDR3 DNA sequence: TGTGCCAGCAGCCAAGATCTTCAAGGGGATTCACCCCTCCACTTT.

This clonotype was seen repeatedly, ten times or more. The chain couples TRBV30 to TRBJ1-1, with 8 bases fitting TRBD1. Unmatched junction bases numbered 14, after V lost 3 bases and J lost 5 bases. Germline CDR1 GTSNPN, CDR2 SVGIG (reference sequence). This CDR3 spans 16 amino acids. This CDR3 reads CAWRVRPRTGRTEAFF. CDR3 coding DNA: TGTGCCTGGAGGGTACGCCCTCGGACAGGGAGGACTGAAGCTTTCTTT.

This clonotype was observed many times. The genes are TRBV12-3 or TRBV12-4 and TRBJ1-4; D is uncertain. The V gene lost 5 bases and the J gene lost 7 bases, with 14 bases spanning the gap. This CDR3 has 14 amino acids. The CDR3 nucleotides read TGTGCCAGCAGTATACATCGGAGTGGTGAAAAACTGTTTTTT. Translation: CASSIHRSGEKLFF.

The J gene is TRBJ1-2, the V gene TRBV18; the match to TRBD1 covers 12 bases. This CDR3 has 16 residues. CDR1 is KGHSH, CDR2 LQKENI, per germline. Trimming cost V 3 bases and J 3 bases; bases outside gene matches: 5. The CDR3 coding sequence is TGTGCCAGCTCACCGGGGGGACAGGGGGCTCACTATGGCTACACCTTC. Translated, it gives CASSPGGQGAHYGYTF.

This clonotype was observed a handful of times. The CDR3 spells CASSEKRQLYNNEQFF. The CDR3 DNA follows: TGTGCCAGCAGTGAAAAGCGGCAACTGTACAACAATGAGCAGTTCTTC. This chain uses TRBV28 with TRBJ2-1, with D possibly being TRBD2 (5 bases). The CDR3 covers 16 residues. V was clipped by 5 bases and J by 5 bases, with 19 bases between them. In germline, CDR1 is MDHEN, CDR2 SYDVKM.

This clonotype appeared a single time. The rearrangement joins TRBV9 to TRBJ2-7; D unclear. The CDR3 loop spans 17 amino acids. Trimming pared 0 bases from V and 2 bases from J, leaving 18 bases between. CDR1 is SGDLS, CDR2 YYNGEE, per germline. The CDR3 DNA sequence: TGTGCCAGCAGCGTAGGAGCCTCCTCGTCTTTTACCTACGAGCAGTACTTC. Protein sequence: CASSVGASSSFTYEQYF.

The chain combines TRBV19 with TRBJ2-2; D is perhaps TRBD1 (5 bases). In germline, CDR1 is LNHDA, CDR2 SQIVND (reference sequence). V lost 6 bases and J 4 bases, leaving 12 bases between the germline ends. There are 14 residues in the CDR3. CDR3 DNA: TGTGCCAGTAGCGCAAAGGGGTTCACCGGGGAGCTGTTTTTT. This encodes CASSAKGFTGELFF.

This clonotype was counted between two and nine times. The junction and the germline gene differ at one end; a read error may be behind it. The chain is built from TRBV10-2 and TRBJ2-5, with 7 bases matching TRBD1. This CDR3 spans 10 amino acids. Germline V CDR1 and CDR2: WSHSY, SAAADI. This chain's CDR3 is CASSGQGLDF. DNA of the CDR3: TGCGCCAGCAGTGGACAGGGTTTGGACTTC.

This clonotype was seen ten or more times. The chain is built from TRBV18 and TRBJ1-1, with D possibly being TRBD1 (5 bases). V lost 3 bases, J lost 1 base, and 12 bases lay in between. Germline lookup yields CDR1 KGHSH and CDR2 LQKENI. The CDR3 totals 15 residues. The CDR3 is CASSPVGGTNTEAFF. CDR3 in DNA: TGTGCCAGCTCACCTGTTGGGGGGACGAACACTGAAGCTTTCTTT.

V is TRBV10-3 and J is TRBJ2-7, with 8 bases identical to TRBD1. Germline CDR1 is ENHRY and CDR2 is SYGVKD. Germline trimming cut 3 bases from V and 2 bases from J; bases unmatched to any gene: 15. There are 18 residues in the CDR3. The CDR3 nucleotides are TGTGCCATCAGTGATACTCCTGGACAGGGTTTTAGTCCCTACGAGCAGTACTTC. Translated, it gives CAISDTPGQGFSPYEQYF.

This clonotype was detected many times. One end of the junction varies from germline; a read error may be responsible. The chain recombines TRBV5-1 with TRBJ2-3, with D possibly matching TRBD1 (6 bases). CDR1 and CDR2 from the germline V gene are SGHRS and YFSETQ. This CDR3 is 12 amino acids long. The CDR3 region has the DNA TGTGCCAGCAGCCCCCAGGGGGATACGCAGTATTTT. Translated, it gives CASSPQGDTQYF. The full variable domain, rest sourced from reference TRBV5-1 and TRBJ2-3, is KAGVTQTPRYLIKTRGQQVTLSCSPISGHRSVSWYQQTPGQGLQFLFEYFSETQRNKGNFPGRFSGRQFSNSRSEMNVSTLELGDSALYLCASSPQGDTQYFGPGTRLTVL.

This clonotype came up a few times. The V gene is TRBV20-1, the J gene TRBJ1-4; TRBD1 might be the D (6 bases). There are 11 residues in the CDR3. The germline gives CDR1 DFQATT, CDR2 SNEGSKA (reference sequence). V shed 7 bases and J shed 8 bases, with 11 bases lying between them. In DNA form, the CDR3 reads TGCAGTGGGGCCCAGGGGGAAAAACTGTTTTTT. Its translation: CSGAQGEKLFF.

This clonotype was recorded only once. This rearrangement joins TRBV19 to TRBJ1-5; D ambiguous. V lost 7 bases and J lost 3, with 13 bases in between. CDR1 is LNHDA and CDR2 is SQIVND in the germline V gene (reference sequence). The CDR3 extends over 14 amino acids. CDR3 in amino acids: CASTERLLNQPQHF. For the CDR3, the DNA is TGTGCCAGTACCGAGAGGCTACTCAATCAGCCCCAGCATTTT.

This clonotype was observed many times. V and J are TRBV18 and TRBJ2-1, with 8 nucleotides matching TRBD1. The length of the CDR3 is 16 residues. Germline values: CDR1 KGHSH, CDR2 LQKENI. V shed 0 bases and J 9 bases; nucleotides not matched to a gene: 10. CDR3 nucleotide sequence: TGTGCCAGCTCACCACCTTCGCAGGGGGCGGCTCGTGAGCAGTTCTTC. Amino acid sequence: CASSPPSQGAAREQFF.

The V and J genes are TRBV5-1 and TRBJ2-1; D gene ambiguous. The V end lost 4 bases, the J end lost 6 bases, and 11 bases lay between the germline ends. CDR1 is SGHRS, CDR2 YFSETQ, per germline. The CDR3 has 13 amino acids. CDR3 sequence reads: CASSPILGNEQFF. The DNA for the CDR3 is TGCGCCAGCAGCCCAATCCTAGGCAATGAGCAGTTCTTC.